This TCR beta chain was found in a study of graft-versus-host responses after intestinal transplantation. Study details: Anti-thymocyte globulin induction was given to all recipients, followed by tacrolimus and steroids for roughly three years.

Responders that carried the CFSE label, approximately 200,000 of them, were plated with approximately 200,000 irradiated, violet-dye-labeled stimulator cells. Repertoires were generated with immunoSEQ multiplex PCR, while TCRdb's copy carries only in-frame clones and drops some. The sample lists 6,000 to 8,500 clones, around 24% occurring once. By proportion, this clone is medium-sized. The sequenced sample was alloreactive CD8+ T cells from a mixed lymphocyte reaction culture, obtained before transplantation. Sample subset: CFSE-low proliferating T cells sorted from roughly six-day pre-transplant mixed lymphocyte reaction (GvH or HvG direction). The TCR originated in a human patient who was an organ donor for intestinal transplantation.

This CDR3 reads CASSIAGAGGYNEQFF. As DNA, the CDR3 is TGTGCCAGTAGTATAGCCGGAGCGGGAGGGTACAATGAGCAGTTCTTC. The chain couples TRBV19 to TRBJ2-1; TRBD2 aligns across 10 bases. CDR1 is LNHDA, CDR2 SQIVND, per germline (reference sequence). J was trimmed by 4 bases and V by 1 base; bases with no gene match: 4. CDR3 length: 16 residues.